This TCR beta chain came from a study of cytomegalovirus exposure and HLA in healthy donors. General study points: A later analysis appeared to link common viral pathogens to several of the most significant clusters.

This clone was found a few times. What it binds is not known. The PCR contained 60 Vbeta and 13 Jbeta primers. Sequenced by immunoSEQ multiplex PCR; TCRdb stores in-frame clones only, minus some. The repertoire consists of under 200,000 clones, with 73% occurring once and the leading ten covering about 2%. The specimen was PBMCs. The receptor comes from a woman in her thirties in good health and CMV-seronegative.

For the CDR3, the DNA is TGTGCCAGCAGCCAGTTGCGCGGGAGATTGGAGACCCAGTACTTC. Its translation: CASSQLRGRLETQYF. The chain uses TRBV11-2 and TRBJ2-5; 7 positions agree with TRBD2. V shed 5 bases and J 5 bases; nucleotides not matched to a gene: 11. Germline CDR1 and CDR2: SGHAT and FQNNGV. The CDR3 consists of 15 residues.